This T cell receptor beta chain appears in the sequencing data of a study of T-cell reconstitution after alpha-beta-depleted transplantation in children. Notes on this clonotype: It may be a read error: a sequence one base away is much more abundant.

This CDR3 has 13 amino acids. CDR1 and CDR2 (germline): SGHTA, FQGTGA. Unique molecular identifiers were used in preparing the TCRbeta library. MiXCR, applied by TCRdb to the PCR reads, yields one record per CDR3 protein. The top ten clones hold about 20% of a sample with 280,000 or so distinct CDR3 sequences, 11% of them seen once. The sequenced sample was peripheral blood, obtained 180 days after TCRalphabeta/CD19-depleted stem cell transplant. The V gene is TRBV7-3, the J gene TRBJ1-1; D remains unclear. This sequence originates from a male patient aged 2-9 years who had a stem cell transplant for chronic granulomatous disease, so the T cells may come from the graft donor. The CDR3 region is CARSSPRTPEAFF. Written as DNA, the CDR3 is TGTGCCCGCAGCTCGCCCCGGACCCCTGAAGCTTTCTTT.